The sample holds many counts of the clone carrying this TCR beta chain. Its antigen is as yet unknown. The sample comes from a study of T cell repertoires in cytomegalovirus infection. Study context: Newly reported HLA-C-restricted and thoroughly characterized HLA-B-restricted CMV epitopes were employed. Evidence of both CMV infection and a matching HLA type came from public TCR beta signatures.

Study-wide points: The ex vivo response was dominated by HLA-C-restricted CMV-specific TCR beta clonotypes. Using cumulative public TCR beta family frequency, the authors identified those who carried CMV together with the relevant HLA.

TCRdb processed the reads anew with MiXCR; each CDR3 protein has one entry. The sample contains about 37,000 distinct CDR3 sequences, around half of which appear only once. The CDR3 length is 15 residues. V was pared by 3 bases and J by 4 bases, with 5 bases of the junction left unmatched. Germline assignment: CDR1 LNHDA and CDR2 SQIVND (reference sequence). V usage is TRBV19 and J usage is TRBJ2-1; 8 nucleotides agree with TRBD1. The sample consisted of CD8+ T cells from cultured PBMCs, taken from culture after CMV antigen stimulation. This TCR came from a human donor in good health (CMV status not recorded). Some clones in this sample may be carry-over from other donors' samples. CDR3 in amino acids: CASSILRQGYNEQFF. The CDR3 nucleotides read TGTGCCAGTAGTATTCTTAGACAGGGGTACAATGAGCAGTTCTTC.